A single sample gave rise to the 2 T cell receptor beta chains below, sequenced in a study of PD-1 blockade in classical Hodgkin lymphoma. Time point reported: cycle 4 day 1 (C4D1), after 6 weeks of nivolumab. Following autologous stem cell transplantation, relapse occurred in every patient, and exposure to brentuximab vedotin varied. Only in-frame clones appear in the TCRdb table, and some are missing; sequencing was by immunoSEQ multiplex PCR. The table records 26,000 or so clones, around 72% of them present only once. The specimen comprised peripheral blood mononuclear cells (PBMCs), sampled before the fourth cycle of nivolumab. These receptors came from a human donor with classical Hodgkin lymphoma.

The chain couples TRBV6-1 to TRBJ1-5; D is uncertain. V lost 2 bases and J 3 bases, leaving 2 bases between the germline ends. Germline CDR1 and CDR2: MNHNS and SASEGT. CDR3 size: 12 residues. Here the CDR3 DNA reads TGTGCCAGCAGTGAATACAATCAGCCCCAGCATTTT. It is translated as CASSEYNQPQHF.

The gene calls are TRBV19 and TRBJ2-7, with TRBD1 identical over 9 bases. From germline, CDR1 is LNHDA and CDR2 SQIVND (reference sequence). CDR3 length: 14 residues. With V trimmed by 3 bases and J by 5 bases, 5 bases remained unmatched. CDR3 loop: CASSMTGGFHEQYF. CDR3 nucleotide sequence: TGTGCCAGTAGTATGACAGGGGGTTTCCACGAGCAGTACTTC.